Listed below are T cell receptor beta chains from one sample, sequenced in a study of T cell changes during pregnancy in multiple sclerosis. Assay: immunoSEQ multiplex PCR; the TCRdb copy retains only in-frame clones and omits some. The table includes more than 55,000 clones, roughly 89% detected once. Sequencing was performed on peripheral blood, taken in the third trimester of pregnancy. These TCRs come from a female donor in good health, enrolled as a control in a pregnancy study. Each CDR3 is given with its conserved first and last residue. The D gene is left open where the match is weak. Only part of the rows carry a size: once, few, many, or a class if the clone is expanded.

D: TRBD1; J: TRBJ1-2; V: TRBV27; size: -; CDR3: CASSLSATGDRGYTF; DNA: TGTGCCAGCAGTTTGTCCGCCACAGGGGATAGAGGCTACACCTTC
D: TRBD2; J: TRBJ2-3; V: TRBV5-1; size: -; CDR3: CASSGTSVGTDTQYF; DNA: TGCGCCAGCAGCGGGACTAGCGTGGGCACAGATACGCAGTATTTT
D: -; J: TRBJ1-1; V: TRBV19; size: -; CDR3: CASSAIWSTEAFF; DNA: TGTGCCAGTAGCGCCATTTGGAGCACTGAAGCTTTCTTT
D: TRBD1; J: TRBJ2-1; V: TRBV27; size: -; CDR3: CASSPTPTGGRDEQFF; DNA: TGTGCCAGCAGTCCAACTCCGACAGGGGGCCGGGATGAGCAGTTCTTC
D: TRBD1; J: TRBJ2-4; V: TRBV4-1; size: -; CDR3: CASSQAGTAKNIQYF; DNA: TGCGCCAGCAGCCAAGCTGGGACAGCCAAAAACATTCAGTACTTT
D: -; J: TRBJ2-1; V: TRBV5-4; size: once; CDR3: CASSMSGANYNEQFF; DNA: TGTGCCAGCAGTATGTCAGGGGCAAACTACAATGAGCAGTTCTTC
D: TRBD2; J: TRBJ2-5; V: TRBV6-1; size: -; CDR3: CASTPQRGYQETQYF; DNA: TGTGCCAGCACCCCTCAGCGGGGGTACCAAGAGACCCAGTACTTC
D: TRBD1; J: TRBJ1-2; V: TRBV4-2; size: -; CDR3: CASSQDDRGRDYGYTF; DNA: TGTGCCAGCAGCCAAGATGACAGGGGGCGTGACTATGGCTACACCTTC
D: TRBD1; J: TRBJ2-7; V: TRBV5-6; size: -; CDR3: CASSPTGTGSSYEQYF; DNA: TGTGCCAGCAGCCCCACAGGGACAGGGTCCTCCTACGAGCAGTACTTC
D: TRBD1; J: TRBJ2-3; V: TRBV27; size: -; CDR3: CASSERDRGTDTQYF; DNA: TGTGCCAGCAGTGAACGGGACAGGGGAACAGATACGCAGTATTTT
D: TRBD2; J: TRBJ2-1; V: TRBV7-9; size: -; CDR3: CASSAGWGGYNEQFF; DNA: TGTGCCAGCAGCGCCGGGTGGGGGGGATACAATGAGCAGTTCTTC
D: -; J: TRBJ2-7; V: TRBV7-7; size: -; CDR3: CASSLGVGSSYEQYF; DNA: TGTGCTAGCAGCTTGGGGGTCGGGAGCTCCTACGAGCAGTACTTC
D: TRBD1; J: TRBJ1-2; V: TRBV28; size: -; CDR3: CASTSTGTGGDGYTF; DNA: TGTGCCAGCACCTCAACCGGGACAGGGGGCGATGGCTACACCTTC
D: TRBD2; J: TRBJ2-7; V: TRBV25-1; size: -; CDR3: CASSAGLAYEQYF; DNA: TGTGCCAGCAGTGCGGGACTAGCTTATGAGCAGTACTTC
D: -; J: TRBJ2-1; V: TRBV27; size: -; CDR3: CASSLGLSRYSYNEQFF; DNA: TGTGCCAGCAGTTTAGGTTTGTCCCGCTACTCCTACAATGAGCAGTTCTTC
D: TRBD2; J: TRBJ2-7; V: TRBV18; size: once; CDR3: CASSTLGTSGRYEQYF; DNA: TGTGCCAGCTCAACGTTAGGGACTAGCGGGAGATACGAGCAGTACTTC
D: TRBD1; J: TRBJ1-1; V: TRBV30; size: few; CDR3: CAWSMTGVGEAFF; DNA: TGTGCCTGGAGTATGACAGGGGTCGGTGAAGCTTTCTTT
D: -; J: TRBJ1-3; V: TRBV6-1; size: -; CDR3: CASSDFLRTRSSGNTIYF; DNA: TGTGCCAGCAGTGATTTCTTAAGGACACGGAGCTCTGGAAACACCATATATTTT
D: TRBD2; J: TRBJ2-1; V: TRBV6-5; size: -; CDR3: CASNHLGGYEQFF; DNA: TGTGCCAGCAACCATTTGGGAGGGTATGAGCAGTTCTTC
D: TRBD1; J: TRBJ2-3; V: TRBV7-9; size: -; CDR3: CASSAGQEADTQYF; DNA: TGTGCCAGCAGCGCCGGACAGGAGGCAGATACGCAGTATTTT
D: -; J: TRBJ1-4; V: TRBV5-1; size: -; CDR3: CASSLGAGLNEKLFF; DNA: TGCGCCAGCAGCTTGGGGGCCGGACTTAATGAAAAACTGTTTTTT
D: TRBD1; J: TRBJ2-7; V: TRBV29-1; size: -; CDR3: CSAEGQGGYEQYF; DNA: TGCAGCGCCGAGGGACAGGGGGGCTACGAGCAGTACTTC
D: -; J: TRBJ1-1; V: TRBV5-1; size: -; CDR3: CASRRNEWGESNTEAFF; DNA: TGCGCCAGCAGGCGTAACGAGTGGGGCGAATCAAACACTGAAGCTTTCTTT
D: TRBD2; J: TRBJ2-1; V: TRBV7-2; size: -; CDR3: CASSLAYGPSGGAQVEQFF; DNA: TGTGCCAGCAGCTTAGCGTATGGGCCTAGCGGGGGTGCGCAGGTTGAGCAGTTCTTC
D: TRBD1; J: TRBJ1-2; V: TRBV5-1; size: -; CDR3: CASSRRDRGINYGYTF; DNA: TGCGCCAGCAGCCGACGAGACAGGGGGATTAACTATGGCTACACCTTC
D: TRBD2; J: TRBJ2-1; V: TRBV10-3; size: -; CDR3: CAISITSGTSGGSSYNEQFF; DNA: TGTGCCATCAGTATTACCTCCGGGACTAGCGGGGGGAGCTCCTACAATGAGCAGTTCTTC
D: TRBD1; J: TRBJ1-1; V: TRBV28; size: few; CDR3: CASYPGQTYYTEAFF; DNA: TGTGCCAGCTATCCGGGACAGACGTATTACACTGAAGCTTTCTTT
D: TRBD2; J: TRBJ2-3; V: TRBV7-3; size: -; CDR3: CASSPGTSGGDTQYF; DNA: TGTGCCAGCAGCCCCGGGACTAGCGGGGGGGATACGCAGTATTTT
D: -; J: TRBJ1-5; V: TRBV11-2; size: -; CDR3: CASSLEWASPQHF; DNA: TGTGCCAGCAGCTTAGAGTGGGCGAGTCCCCAGCATTTT
D: -; J: TRBJ1-2; V: TRBV4-1; size: -; CDR3: CASSPQRTANYGYTF; DNA: TGCGCCAGCAGCCCCCAAAGGACAGCTAACTATGGCTACACCTTC
D: TRBD1; J: TRBJ2-3; V: TRBV7-6; size: -; CDR3: CASSLGAGQGTDTQYF; DNA: TGTGCCAGCAGCTTAGGAGCGGGACAGGGGACAGATACGCAGTATTTT
D: TRBD1; J: TRBJ2-7; V: TRBV7-6; size: once; CDR3: CASSPRQGLGEQYF; DNA: TGTGCCAGCAGCCCGAGACAGGGTCTTGGCGAGCAGTACTTC
D: TRBD2; J: TRBJ2-7; V: TRBV28; size: -; CDR3: CASSSHRGLAGGNEQYF; DNA: TGTGCCAGCAGTTCCCACAGGGGACTAGCGGGAGGGAACGAGCAGTACTTC
D: TRBD2; J: TRBJ2-1; V: TRBV4-1; size: -; CDR3: CASSQDVPAGLNNEQFF; DNA: TGCGCCAGCAGCCAAGATGTCCCAGCGGGACTAAACAATGAGCAGTTCTTC
D: TRBD2; J: TRBJ2-3; V: TRBV30; size: -; CDR3: CAWSVTLRLAGEYPYF; DNA: TGTGCCTGGAGTGTAACCCTCAGACTAGCGGGGGAGTATCCGTATTTT
D: TRBD1; J: TRBJ1-4; V: TRBV5-4; size: few; CDR3: CASSLNRGEKLFF; DNA: TGTGCCAGCAGCTTGAACAGGGGTGAAAAACTGTTTTTT
D: -; J: TRBJ2-7; V: TRBV6-5; size: -; CDR3: CASSYSQVAEIEQYF; DNA: TGTGCCAGCAGTTACTCTCAGGTAGCGGAGATCGAGCAGTACTTC
D: -; J: TRBJ1-2; V: TRBV6-1; size: -; CDR3: CASSEERARGEHGYTF; DNA: TGTGCCAGCAGTGAAGAACGGGCCAGGGGTGAGCACGGCTACACCTTC
D: TRBD2; J: TRBJ2-1; V: TRBV2; size: -; CDR3: CAGNGGAAYNEQFF; DNA: TGTGCCGGCAACGGGGGGGCCGCTTACAATGAGCAGTTCTTC